Listed below are T cell receptor beta chains from one sample, sequenced in a study of T-cell reconstitution after alpha-beta-depleted transplantation in children. TCRdb analysed the PCR reads with MiXCR anew, one entry per CDR3 protein. The sample gives 200,000 to 250,000 distinct CDR3 sequences, approximately 6.9% of which show up once; just over 5.5% is in the top ten. Sequencing was performed on PBMCs, taken before TCRalphabeta/CD19-depleted stem cell transplant. These TCRs come from a boy between 2 and 10 years old with acute lymphoblastic leukemia, due to receive a stem cell transplant. The conserved cysteine and the conserved F or W are not part of the CDR3 here. The order of the fields is V gene, J gene, CDR3 protein.

V: TRBV7-9; J: TRBJ2-7; CDR3: ASSSPQVPYEQY
V: TRBV12-3/TRBV12-4; J: TRBJ2-1; CDR3: AVKGRKGDNEQF
V: TRBV7-2; J: TRBJ2-2; CDR3: ASKSPGQGGLGELF
V: TRBV24-1; J: TRBJ2-6; CDR3: ATSDRWAGTGANVLT
V: TRBV20-1; J: TRBJ1-2; CDR3: SARDTKAPYGYT
V: TRBV28; J: TRBJ2-1; CDR3: ASSFFQGSSYNEQF
V: TRBV7-9; J: TRBJ2-7; CDR3: ASSRQGRSYEQY
V: TRBV5-1; J: TRBJ1-2; CDR3: ASSLEGSLYGYT
V: TRBV12-3/TRBV12-4; J: TRBJ2-1; CDR3: ASIRTSGIKF
V: TRBV29-1; J: TRBJ2-6; CDR3: SVPSPGANVLT
V: TRBV20-1; J: TRBJ2-3; CDR3: SARDFSTPDTQY
V: TRBV12-3/TRBV12-4; J: TRBJ2-1; CDR3: ASNMGQNSYNEQF
V: TRBV5-1; J: TRBJ2-2; CDR3: ASSGQVPNTGELF
V: TRBV10-3; J: TRBJ2-1; CDR3: ATSESGTGTYNEQF
V: TRBV28; J: TRBJ2-5; CDR3: ASSLATAETQY
V: TRBV7-9; J: TRBJ2-2; CDR3: ASSYPNTGELF
V: TRBV28; J: TRBJ1-2; CDR3: ASSPPAAATHGGYT
V: TRBV6-2/TRBV6-3; J: TRBJ2-3; CDR3: ASSSGLAGGSDTQY
V: TRBV20-1; J: TRBJ2-1; CDR3: SARLVGNEQF
V: TRBV20-1; J: TRBJ2-3; CDR3: SASTVSTDTQY
V: TRBV7-2; J: TRBJ2-5; CDR3: ASSLGSKETQY
V: TRBV4-3; J: TRBJ2-7; CDR3: ASSPSKERGEQY
V: TRBV5-1; J: TRBJ1-4; CDR3: ASSTDRATNEKLF
V: TRBV3-1; J: TRBJ2-1; CDR3: ASSERQGSSNEQF
V: TRBV18; J: TRBJ2-5; CDR3: ASSPRDSLGTQY
V: TRBV6-1; J: TRBJ1-2; CDR3: ASSAGQGFYGYT
V: TRBV12-3/TRBV12-4; J: TRBJ2-1; CDR3: ASSLGGGPNEQF
V: TRBV6-5; J: TRBJ1-2; CDR3: ASSYSSTGQLGYT
V: TRBV27; J: TRBJ1-6; CDR3: ASSLTGNRLNSPLH